This T cell receptor beta chain derives from a study of T cell repertoires in cytomegalovirus infection. Overall study: Public TCR beta signature analysis indicated the presence of both CMV infection and matching HLA type. General study points: Identification of carriers of CMV plus the relevant HLA was achieved through cumulative public TCR beta family frequency.

Worth noting for this clonotype: What it binds is not known.

CDR3 size: 16 residues. CDR1 SNHLY and CDR2 FYNNEI come from the germline V gene. Between the trimmed V and J ends, which lost 3 bases and 0 bases, there was a span of 12 bases. Via MiXCR, TCRdb re-called the reads, giving one row per CDR3 protein. This sample has hundreds of thousands of distinct CDR3 sequences, with under 55% found just once. The sequence came from a human donor in good health (CMV status not recorded). Some clones in this sample may be carry-over from other donors' samples. The material was cultured PBMCs, obtained from culture after CMV antigen stimulation. The chain links TRBV2 to TRBJ2-1; D unresolved. The CDR3 reads CASSDPSPASYNEQFF. CDR3 sequence (DNA): TGTGCCAGCAGTGATCCGTCGCCAGCCTCCTACAATGAGCAGTTCTTC. Filled out from reference TRBV2 and TRBJ2-1, the complete variable domain reads EPEVTQTPSHQVTQMGQEVILRCVPISNHLYFYWYRQILGQKVEFLVSFYNNEISEKSEIFDDQFSVERPDGSNFTLKIRSTKLEDSAMYFCASSDPSPASYNEQFFGPGTRLTVL.